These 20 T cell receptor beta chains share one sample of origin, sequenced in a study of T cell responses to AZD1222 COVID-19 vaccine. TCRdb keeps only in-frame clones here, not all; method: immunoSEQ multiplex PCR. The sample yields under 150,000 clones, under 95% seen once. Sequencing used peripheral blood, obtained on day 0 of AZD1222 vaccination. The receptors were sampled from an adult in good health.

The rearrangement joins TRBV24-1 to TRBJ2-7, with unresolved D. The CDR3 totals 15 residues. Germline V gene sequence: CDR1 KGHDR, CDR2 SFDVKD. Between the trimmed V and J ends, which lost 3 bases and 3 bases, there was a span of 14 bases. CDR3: CATSDPKQGVYEQYF. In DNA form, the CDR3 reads TGTGCCACCAGTGATCCTAAACAAGGCGTCTACGAGCAGTACTTC.

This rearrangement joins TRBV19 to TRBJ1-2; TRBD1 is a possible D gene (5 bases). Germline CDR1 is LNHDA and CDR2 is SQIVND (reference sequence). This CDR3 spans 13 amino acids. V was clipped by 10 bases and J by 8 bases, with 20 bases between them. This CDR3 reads CATANRGAWGYTF. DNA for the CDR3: TGTGCCACCGCTAATAGGGGAGCGTGGGGCTACACCTTC.

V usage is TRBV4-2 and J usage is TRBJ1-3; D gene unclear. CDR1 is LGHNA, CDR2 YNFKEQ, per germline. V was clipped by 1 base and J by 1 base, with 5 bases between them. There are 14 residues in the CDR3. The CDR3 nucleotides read TGTGCCAGCAGCCAAGGGCCGTCTGGAAACACCATATATTTT. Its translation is CASSQGPSGNTIYF.

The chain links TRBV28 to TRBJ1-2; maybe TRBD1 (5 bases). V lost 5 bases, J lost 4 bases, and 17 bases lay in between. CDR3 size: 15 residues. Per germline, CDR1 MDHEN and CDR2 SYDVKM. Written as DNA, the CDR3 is TGTGCCAGCAGTCTCCGGGACCGGTTAGGCTATGGCTACACCTTC. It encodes CASSLRDRLGYGYTF.

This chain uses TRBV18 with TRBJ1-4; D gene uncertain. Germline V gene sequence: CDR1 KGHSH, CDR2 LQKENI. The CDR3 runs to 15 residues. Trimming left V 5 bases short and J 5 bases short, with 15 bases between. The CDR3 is CASSAWTEINEKLFF. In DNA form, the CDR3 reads TGTGCCAGCTCAGCCTGGACGGAAATAAATGAAAAACTGTTTTTT.

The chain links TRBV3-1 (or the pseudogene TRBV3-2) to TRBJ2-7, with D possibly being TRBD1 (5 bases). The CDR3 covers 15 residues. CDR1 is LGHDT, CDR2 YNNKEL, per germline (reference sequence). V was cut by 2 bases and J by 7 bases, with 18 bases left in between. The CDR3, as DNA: TGTGCCAGCAGCCAACGGAACAGGTGGTCGAATGAGCAGTACTTC. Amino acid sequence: CASSQRNRWSNEQYF.

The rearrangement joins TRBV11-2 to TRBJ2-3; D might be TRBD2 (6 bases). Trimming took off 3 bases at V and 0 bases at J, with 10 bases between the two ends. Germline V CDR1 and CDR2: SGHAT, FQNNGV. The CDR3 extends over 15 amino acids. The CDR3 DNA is TGTGCCAGCAGCTTCTCTAGCGTCAGCACAGATACGCAGTATTTT. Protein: CASSFSSVSTDTQYF.

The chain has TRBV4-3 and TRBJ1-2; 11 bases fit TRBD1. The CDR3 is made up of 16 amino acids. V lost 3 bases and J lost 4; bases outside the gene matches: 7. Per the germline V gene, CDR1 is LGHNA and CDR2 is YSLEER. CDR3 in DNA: TGCGCCAGCAGCCAGGACAGGGGGCGCCCGCGCTATGGCTACACCTTC. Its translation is CASSQDRGRPRYGYTF.

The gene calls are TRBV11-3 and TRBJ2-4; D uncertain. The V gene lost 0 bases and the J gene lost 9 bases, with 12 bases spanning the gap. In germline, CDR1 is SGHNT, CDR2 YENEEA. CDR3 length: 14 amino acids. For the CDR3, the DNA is TGTGCCAGCAGCTTAGATCCTAACGGACCCATTCAGTACTTC. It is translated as CASSLDPNGPIQYF.

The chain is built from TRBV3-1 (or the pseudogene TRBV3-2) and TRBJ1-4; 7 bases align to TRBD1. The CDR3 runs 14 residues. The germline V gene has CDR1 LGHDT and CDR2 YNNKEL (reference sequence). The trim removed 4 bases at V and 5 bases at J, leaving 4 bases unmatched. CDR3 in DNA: TGTGCCAGCAGCCCGACAGGGTTGAATGAAAAACTGTTTTTT. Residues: CASSPTGLNEKLFF.

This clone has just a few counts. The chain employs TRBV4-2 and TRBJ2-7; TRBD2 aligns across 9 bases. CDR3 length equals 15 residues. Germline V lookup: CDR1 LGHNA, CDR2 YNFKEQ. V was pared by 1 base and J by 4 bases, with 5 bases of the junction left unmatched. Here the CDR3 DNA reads TGTGCCAGCAGCCAAGTGGTGGCGGGGGGGTACGAGCAGTACTTC. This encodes CASSQVVAGGYEQYF.

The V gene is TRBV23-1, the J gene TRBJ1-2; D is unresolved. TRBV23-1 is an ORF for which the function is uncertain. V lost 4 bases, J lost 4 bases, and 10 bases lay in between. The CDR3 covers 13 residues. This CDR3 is CASSLGGSYGYTF. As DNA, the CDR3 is TGCGCCAGCAGTCTTGGTGGGTCCTATGGCTACACCTTC.

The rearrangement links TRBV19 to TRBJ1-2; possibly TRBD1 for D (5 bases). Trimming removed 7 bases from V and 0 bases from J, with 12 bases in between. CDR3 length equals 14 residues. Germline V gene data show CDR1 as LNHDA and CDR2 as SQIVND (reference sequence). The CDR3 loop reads CASKVRGTNYGYTF. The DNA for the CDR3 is TGTGCCAGTAAGGTTCGGGGCACTAACTATGGCTACACCTTC.

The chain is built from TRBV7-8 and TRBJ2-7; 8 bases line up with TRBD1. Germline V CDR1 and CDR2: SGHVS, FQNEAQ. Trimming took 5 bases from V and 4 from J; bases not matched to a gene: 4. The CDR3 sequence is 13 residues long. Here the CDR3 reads CASSIRDRYEQYF. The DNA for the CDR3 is TGTGCCAGCAGCATCCGGGACAGGTACGAGCAGTACTTC.

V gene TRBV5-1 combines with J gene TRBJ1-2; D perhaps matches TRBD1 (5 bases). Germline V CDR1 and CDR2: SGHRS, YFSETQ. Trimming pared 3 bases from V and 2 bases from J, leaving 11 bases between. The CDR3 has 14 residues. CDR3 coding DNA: TGCGCCAGCAGCTCCCCTGGGACCAACTATGGCTACACCTTC. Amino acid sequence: CASSSPGTNYGYTF.

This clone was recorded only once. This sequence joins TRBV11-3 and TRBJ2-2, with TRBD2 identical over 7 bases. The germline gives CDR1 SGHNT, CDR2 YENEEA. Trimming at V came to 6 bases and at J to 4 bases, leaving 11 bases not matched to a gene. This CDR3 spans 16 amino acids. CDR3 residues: CASRLPGSGATGELFF. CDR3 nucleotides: TGTGCCAGCAGACTCCCAGGGAGCGGGGCCACCGGGGAGCTGTTTTTT.

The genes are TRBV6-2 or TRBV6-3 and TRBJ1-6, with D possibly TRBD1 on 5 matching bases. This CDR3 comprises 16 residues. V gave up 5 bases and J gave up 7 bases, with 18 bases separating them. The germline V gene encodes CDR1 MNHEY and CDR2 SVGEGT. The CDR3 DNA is TGTGCCAGCAGTGCCGGGGCACCGGGACGGAATTCACCCCTCCACTTT. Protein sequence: CASSAGAPGRNSPLHF.

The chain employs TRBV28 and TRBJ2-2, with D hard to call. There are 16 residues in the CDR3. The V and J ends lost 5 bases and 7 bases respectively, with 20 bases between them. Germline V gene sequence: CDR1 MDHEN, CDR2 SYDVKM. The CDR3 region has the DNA TGTGCCAGCAGTCGCCTGGATCGACGGACGGGCGGGGAGCTGTTTTTT. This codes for CASSRLDRRTGGELFF.

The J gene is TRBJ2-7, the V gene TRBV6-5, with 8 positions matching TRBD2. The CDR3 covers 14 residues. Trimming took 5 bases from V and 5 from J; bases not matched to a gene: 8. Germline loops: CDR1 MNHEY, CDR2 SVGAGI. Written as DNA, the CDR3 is TGTGCCAGCAGTAGACTAGCGCGGAACGACGAGCAGTACTTC. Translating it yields CASSRLARNDEQYF.

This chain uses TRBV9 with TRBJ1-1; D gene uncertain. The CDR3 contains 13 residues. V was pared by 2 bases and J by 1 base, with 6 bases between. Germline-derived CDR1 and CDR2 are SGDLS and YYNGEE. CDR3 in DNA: TGTGCCAGCAGCGTTTTCAGGAACACTGAAGCTTTCTTT. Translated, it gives CASSVFRNTEAFF.